These 21 T cell receptor beta chains originate from one sample sequenced in a study of blood T cell repertoires in COVID-19 (dated by TCRdb to the early 2020s). Preparation of the library involved the immunoSEQ multiplex PCR assay. In TCRdb, the immuneACCESS table is reduced to in-frame sequences with V and J assigned. These tables do not hold every clone; where another copy was compared, an unresolved V gene accounts for under half, and the others remain unexplained. Counted in this sample were 250,000 or so clones; nearly 90% of them appeared once. 4% to 5% of the sample rests with the top ten. Source material: peripheral blood. The receptors were sampled from a woman in her thirties or forties who had recovered from COVID-19.

The chain recombines TRBV11-3 with TRBJ2-5; D is possibly TRBD2 (5 bases). From germline, CDR1 is SGHNT and CDR2 YENEEA. This CDR3 region has 14 residues. V lost 6 bases, J lost 5 bases, and 16 bases lay in between. The CDR3 region is CASSSATGFETQYF. The CDR3 DNA reads as TGTGCCAGCAGTTCGGCGACGGGATTTGAGACCCAGTACTTC.

The chain links TRBV7-9 to TRBJ2-1; 14 bases agree with TRBD2. Germline CDR1 and CDR2: SEHNR and FQNEAQ (reference sequence). Trimming cost V 0 bases and J 3 bases; bases outside gene matches: 7. The CDR3 has 19 amino acids. The CDR3 DNA follows: TGTGCCAGCAGCTTAGCGACCGGACTAGCGGGGGGAATCTACAATGAGCAGTTCTTC. Translated, it gives CASSLATGLAGGIYNEQFF.

V usage is TRBV19 and J usage is TRBJ1-4; D not certain. Trimming stripped 6 bases from V and 7 bases from J, with 15 bases between. CDR3 size: 14 residues. Germline-derived CDR1 and CDR2 are LNHDA and SQIVND (reference sequence). CDR3 coding DNA: TGTGCCAGTAGCGCCCCCAGGCTGGGTGAAAAACTGTTTTTT. Translation gives CASSAPRLGEKLFF.

The chain joins TRBV5-5 to TRBJ2-3; 13 positions agree with TRBD2. CDR3 length equals 16 residues. Germline values: CDR1 SGHKS, CDR2 YYEKEE (reference sequence). Germline trimming cut 3 bases from V and 5 bases from J; bases unmatched to any gene: 6. CDR3 bases: TGTGCCAGCAGCTCGAGACTAGCGGGGGGAGGAGATACGCAGTATTTT. It codes for CASSSRLAGGGDTQYF.

The rearrangement uses TRBV21-1 and TRBJ1-2. TRBV21-1 is a listed pseudogene. The CDR3 has 9 residues. In DNA form, the CDR3 reads TGTGCCAGCAGCCACGCTAGCACCTTC. Protein: CASSHASTF.

J is TRBJ2-3 and V is TRBV7-7, with 11 positions matching TRBD2. Trimming took 2 bases from V and 5 from J; bases not matched to a gene: 3. Germline lookup yields CDR1 SSHAT and CDR2 FNYEAQ (reference sequence). This CDR3 is built from 15 residues. Here the CDR3 reads CASSLRLAGQDTQYF. The CDR3 DNA reads as TGTGCCAGCAGCTTAAGACTAGCGGGACAAGATACGCAGTATTTT.

This chain joins TRBV10-3 and TRBJ2-5; 11 bases are a match to TRBD2. CDR3 length: 14 residues. V lost 6 bases and J lost 1; bases outside the gene matches: 1. Germline-derived CDR1 and CDR2 are ENHRY and SYGVKD. CDR3 in DNA: TGTGCCATCAGCACTAGCGGGGGCCAAGAGACCCAGTACTTC. This gives the protein CAISTSGGQETQYF.

The chain is built from TRBV6-2 or TRBV6-3 and TRBJ2-7; 13 positions match TRBD2. Unmatched junction bases numbered 7, after V lost 6 bases and J lost 5 bases. The length of the CDR3 is 15 residues. Germline V gene lookup returns CDR1 MNHEY and CDR2 SVGEGT. The CDR3 DNA is TGTGCCAGCAGCAGACTAGCGGGAGGAGTGAACGAGCAGTACGTC. Its protein is CASSRLAGGVNEQYV.

This chain uses TRBV6-6 with TRBJ1-6; D gene uncertain. Germline-derived CDR1 and CDR2 are MNHNY and SVGAGI (reference sequence). CDR3 length equals 17 residues. Trimming pared 5 bases from V and 0 bases from J, leaving 14 bases between. The CDR3 DNA reads as TGTGCCAGCAGTCGCTCTCCGAGGAGCTCCTATAATTCACCCCTCCACTTT. Translated, it gives CASSRSPRSSYNSPLHF.

This clone was counted only a few times. This chain uses TRBV18 with TRBJ2-5, with 9 bases aligning to TRBD1. The length of the CDR3 is 15 residues. After removal of 4 bases from V and 5 bases from J, the junction contained 8 bases not matched to a gene. From germline, CDR1 is KGHSH and CDR2 LQKENI. Written as DNA, the CDR3 is TGTGCCAGCTCACAATACAGGGGGCGCGTGGAGACCCAGTACTTC. It yields the protein CASSQYRGRVETQYF.

The chain carries TRBV3-1 (or the pseudogene TRBV3-2) and TRBJ1-5; D may be TRBD1 (5 bases). CDR3 length: 16 amino acids. Germline values: CDR1 LGHDT, CDR2 YNNKEL (reference sequence). V was clipped by 1 base and J by 5 bases, with 15 bases between them. This CDR3 is CASSQGPPGSDQPQHF. The CDR3 nucleotides read TGTGCCAGCAGCCAAGGGCCCCCAGGGTCGGATCAGCCCCAGCATTTT.

This chain uses TRBV10-1 with TRBJ2-2; a possible D gene is TRBD1 (5 bases). Trimming pared 5 bases from V and 5 bases from J, leaving 9 bases between. The CDR3 contains 13 residues. Germline V lookup: CDR1 WNHNN, CDR2 SYGVQD (reference sequence). This chain's CDR3 is CASSPTATGELFF. Here the CDR3 DNA reads TGCGCCAGCAGTCCGACAGCTACCGGGGAGCTGTTTTTT.

The chain joins TRBV28 to TRBJ1-3; 8 bases line up with TRBD1. Trimming took 3 bases from V and 4 from J; bases not matched to a gene: 2. Germline CDR1 MDHEN, CDR2 SYDVKM. The CDR3 length is 14 residues. The CDR3 DNA reads TGTGCCAGCAGTTTTCAGGGGGCAGGAAACACCATATATTTT. The encoded protein is CASSFQGAGNTIYF.

The CDR3 loop is CSVERGGPETQYF. CDR3 in DNA: TGCAGCGTTGAACGGGGGGGGCCTGAGACCCAGTACTTC. The chain has TRBV29-1 and TRBJ2-5; 8 nucleotides agree with TRBD2. This CDR3 is 13 amino acids long. The V gene's germline CDR1 is SQVTM and CDR2 ANQGSEA. Germline trimming cut 2 bases from V and 5 bases from J; bases unmatched to any gene: 4.

This chain connects TRBV19 to TRBJ2-2; a possible D gene is TRBD2 (7 bases). Germline V gene data show CDR1 as LNHDA and CDR2 as SQIVND (reference sequence). V was clipped by 11 bases and J by 1 base, with 11 bases between them. The CDR3 consists of 13 residues. CDR3 in DNA: TGTGCCGGGAGGGGACAGAACACCGGGGAGCTGTTTTTT. It translates to CAGRGQNTGELFF.

The CDR3 loop is CASSRGRFNTDTQYF. CDR3 DNA: TGCGCCAGCAGCCGAGGGAGGTTCAACACAGATACGCAGTATTTT. This chain links TRBV4-1 with TRBJ2-3; possible D gene TRBD2, 6 bases. The CDR3 contains 15 residues. V lost 4 bases to trimming and J lost 2 bases, with 13 bases between them. Germline values: CDR1 MGHRA, CDR2 YSYEKL.

This rearrangement joins TRBV19 to TRBJ2-7; TRBD2 is a possible D gene (7 bases). The CDR3 is 16 amino acids. Germline assignment: CDR1 LNHDA and CDR2 SQIVND (reference sequence). V was pared by 1 base and J by 0 bases, with 13 bases between. For the CDR3, the DNA is TGTGCCAGTAGTATAGCCGGGGGGCTGAACTCCTACGAGCAGTACTTC. Protein sequence: CASSIAGGLNSYEQYF.

The CDR3 DNA sequence: TGTGCCAGTAGTTCCTTGACAGGGGAGGAAGGTCAGCCCCAGCATTTT. It is translated as CASSSLTGEEGQPQHF. The gene calls are TRBV19 and TRBJ1-5; TRBD1 aligns across 8 bases. This CDR3 has 16 amino acids. In germline, CDR1 is LNHDA, CDR2 SQIVND (reference sequence). V was pared by 5 bases and J by 6 bases, with 12 bases of the junction left unmatched.

This rearrangement joins TRBV9 to TRBJ1-2; D may be TRBD1 (5 bases). This CDR3 contains 15 residues. Germline lookup yields CDR1 SGDLS and CDR2 YYNGEE. V lost 3 bases and J 2 bases, leaving 14 bases between the germline ends. The CDR3 sequence is CASSAPEWGNYGYTF. CDR3 in DNA: TGTGCCAGCAGCGCCCCGGAGTGGGGCAACTATGGCTACACCTTC.

The chain has TRBV3-1 (or the pseudogene TRBV3-2) and TRBJ1-1; 8 nucleotides line up with TRBD1. Germline lookup yields CDR1 LGHDT and CDR2 YNNKEL (reference sequence). The length of the CDR3 is 13 residues. J gave up 8 bases and V 4 bases, and 6 bases lay outside the gene matches. The CDR3 spells CASSPQGAGEAFF. CDR3 DNA: TGTGCCAGCAGCCCCCAGGGGGCGGGAGAAGCTTTCTTT.

CDR3 DNA: TGTGCCAGCAGCTTACTGTCACTGAGTTTGGATACGCAGTATTTT. This codes for CASSLLSLSLDTQYF. This chain joins TRBV7-6 and TRBJ2-3; D call uncertain. The CDR3 extends over 15 amino acids. The ends were cut back, 2 bases at V and 6 bases at J, with 15 bases in the middle. The germline CDR1 and CDR2 sequences are SGHVS and FNYEAQ. The whole variable domain, remainder taken from reference TRBV7-6 and TRBJ2-3, is GAGVSQSPRYKVTKRGQDVALRCDPISGHVSLYWYRQALGQGPEFLTYFNYEAQQDKSGLPNDRFSAERPEGSISTLTIQRTEQRDSAMYRCASSLLSLSLDTQYFGPGTRLTVL.